These T cell receptor beta chains were read from a single sample in a study of T cell responses to AZD1222 COVID-19 vaccine. The assay was immunoSEQ multiplex PCR, and TCRdb's table has in-frame clones only and misses some. The sample records over 120,000 clones, approximately 85% being singletons. Here the sequenced sample was peripheral blood, taken on day 0 of AZD1222 vaccination. Every receptor here comes from an adult in good health. CDR3s include the opening cysteine and the closing phenylalanine or tryptophan. The D gene is left open where the match is weak. Clone size is given for some rows only: seen once, a few or many times, or a class if the clone is expanded.

TRBD1	TRBV7-9	.	TRBJ2-7	TGTGCCAGCAGCTCCCACCCTGCGACAGGGACCTCGCCCTACGAGCAGTACTTC	CASSSHPATGTSPYEQYF
TRBD1	TRBV13	.	TRBJ2-7	TGTGCCAGCAGCTTATGGGTACAGGGGGGCTACGAGCAGTACTTC	CASSLWVQGGYEQYF
.	TRBV19	.	TRBJ1-5	TGTGCCAGTAGTATCATACCAGAGGGCAATCAGCCCCAGCATTTT	CASSIIPEGNQPQHF
TRBD2	TRBV6-6	few	TRBJ2-1	TGTGCCAGTACCGGGACTAGCGCTAACAATGAGCAGTTCTTC	CASTGTSANNEQFF
.	TRBV25-1	.	TRBJ1-2	TGTGCCAGCAGGGCAGGGCCCACCTATGGCTACACCTTC	CASRAGPTYGYTF
.	TRBV7-9	.	TRBJ2-7	TGTGCCAGCAGCTTAGCGCTTGGGGAAAAGAACGAGCAGTACTTC	CASSLALGEKNEQYF
TRBD1	TRBV6-5	.	TRBJ2-7	TGTGCCAGCAGTCCGGGACAGGGCGGATACGAGCAGTACTTC	CASSPGQGGYEQYF
.	TRBV9	.	TRBJ2-7	TGTGCCAGCAGCGTAGCCCCCTCCTACGAGCAGTACTTC	CASSVAPSYEQYF
TRBD2	TRBV12-5	.	TRBJ2-5	TGTGCTAGTGGTTCTACCGGGACTAGGGGCGAGACCCAGTACTTC	CASGSTGTRGETQYF
.	TRBV30	once	TRBJ1-1	TGTGCCTGGAACAGGGTGGGGGTGAACACTGAAGCTTTCTTT	CAWNRVGVNTEAFF
.	TRBV28	few	TRBJ1-4	TGTGCCAGCAGTCGCCCGCGGGTGGGCGATGAAAAACTGTTTTTT	CASSRPRVGDEKLFF
TRBD2	TRBV29-1	.	TRBJ2-5	TGCAGCGTTGTACGGGGAGGGGAGACCCAGTACTTC	CSVVRGGETQYF
.	TRBV5-1	.	TRBJ2-3	TGCGCCAGCAGCGCCCCGGAGAGCACAGATACGCAGTATTTT	CASSAPESTDTQYF
.	TRBV19	.	TRBJ1-2	TGTGCCAGTTGCAGAGTGGGGCAGGGCTCTGTTGGATACTATGGCTACACCTTC	CASCRVGQGSVGYYGYTF
.	TRBV6-5	.	TRBJ2-2	TGTGCCAGCGGTAGAGGGGAGCTGTTTTTT	CASGRGELFF
.	TRBV27	.	TRBJ1-5	TGTGCCAGCAGTTTAGCAGGGAGTAGCAATCAGCCCCAGCATTTT	CASSLAGSSNQPQHF
TRBD1	TRBV9	once	TRBJ2-6	TGTGCCAGCAGCACTCGACAGGGGGCATCGGGGGCCAACGTCCTGACTTTC	CASSTRQGASGANVLTF
.	TRBV7-2	.	TRBJ1-5	TGTGCCAGCAGCTCCCTACGGCTAGGCAATCAGCCCCAGCATTTT	CASSSLRLGNQPQHF
.	TRBV27	.	TRBJ2-7	TGTGCCAGCAGTTTGGAACAGCGGTACGAGCAGTACTTC	CASSLEQRYEQYF
.	TRBV2	.	TRBJ2-7	TGTGCCAGCAGTCCCCCGAGGACAGTCTACGAGCAGTACTTC	CASSPPRTVYEQYF
.	TRBV10-1	.	TRBJ2-3	TGCGCCAGCAGTGAAGTCCGCACAGATACGCAGTATTTT	CASSEVRTDTQYF
TRBD2	TRBV5-1	.	TRBJ2-1	TGCGCCAGCAGCTTGGATTCGGCGGGAGACTACAATGAGCAGTTCTTC	CASSLDSAGDYNEQFF
.	TRBV11-2	.	TRBJ1-2	TGTGCCAGCAGCTTAAAGTGGGGGAGCGGTAATGGCTACACCTTC	CASSLKWGSGNGYTF
TRBD2	TRBV6-5	.	TRBJ2-5	TGTGCCAGCAGTTACTGGGCGGGAGCGTACCAAGAGACCCAGTACTTC	CASSYWAGAYQETQYF
TRBD2	TRBV7-9	.	TRBJ2-1	TGTGCCAGCAGCTCCAGGAGCGGGAGAGAAAATGAGCAGTTCTTC	CASSSRSGRENEQFF
.	TRBV27	.	TRBJ2-7	TGTGCCAGCAGTGGCCCGGGACTGGGGGACTACGAGCAGTACTTC	CASSGPGLGDYEQYF
.	TRBV27	.	TRBJ1-1	TGTGCCAGCAGCCTCGTCGGGGGAACCGGAACTTTCTTT	CASSLVGGTGTFF